This TCR beta chain was recovered during a study of lymphopenia after photon versus proton radiotherapy. TCRdb keeps only in-frame clones here, not all; method: immunoSEQ multiplex PCR. The repertoire consists of roughly 30,000 clones, with over 80% occurring once and the leading ten covering around 50%. CDR3 length equals 12 residues. Germline assignment: CDR1 SGHTA and CDR2 FQGNSA. With respect to this clone: The junction does not match germline at one end; this may be a read error.

Material: peripheral blood, obtained from a patient treated with proton-based radiotherapy. V and J are TRBV7-2 and TRBJ2-5; no definite D call. This receptor was taken from a woman aged 60 to 75 with cholangiocarcinoma. Some clones in this sample may be carry-over from other donors' samples. CDR3 amino acids: CASSLVASSLHF. The CDR3 region has the DNA TGTGCCAGCAGCTTAGTGGCCTCCAGCCTCCACTTC.